One sample yielded the 25 T cell receptor beta chains listed below, sequenced in a study of a mutant IDH1 vaccine in newly diagnosed glioma. Antigens for these TCRs are unknown. Time point in this sample: week 23, last vaccination. Vaccinated patients received 300 ug of mutant IDH1 20-mer peptide per dose, with topical imiquimod. Sequencing was performed with immunoSEQ multiplex PCR; in TCRdb, only in-frame clones are kept and a portion is missing. Among roughly 43,000 clones listed, approximately 88% were seen once. The sequenced sample was PBMCs, obtained from a glioma patient whose treatment included an IDH1 peptide vaccine. The origin of the receptors is a woman between 18 and 29 years old with glioma. Some clones in this sample may be carry-over from other donors' samples.

The chain carries TRBV30 and TRBJ1-1, with D perhaps TRBD1 (6 bases). Germline V lookup: CDR1 GTSNPN, CDR2 SVGIG (reference sequence). V shed 4 bases and J shed 1 base, with 7 bases lying between them. The CDR3 length is 12 residues. This CDR3 reads CAWKGGNTEAFF. The CDR3 coding sequence is TGTGCCTGGAAGGGGGGGAACACTGAAGCTTTCTTT. Full variable domain (missing parts from reference TRBV30 and TRBJ1-1): SQTIHQWPATLVQPVGSPLSLECTVEGTSNPNLYWYRQAAGRGLQLLFYSVGIGQISSEVPQNLSASRPQDRQFILSSKKLLLSDSGFYLCAWKGGNTEAFFGQGTRLTVV.

This chain connects TRBV4-2 to TRBJ1-4; possibly TRBD1 for D (5 bases). Trimming stripped 0 bases from V and 8 bases from J, with 16 bases between. There are 16 residues in the CDR3. From germline, CDR1 is LGHNA and CDR2 YNFKEQ. CDR3 sequence reads: CASSQEGGQGDEKLFF. CDR3 nucleotide sequence: TGTGCCAGCAGCCAAGAAGGTGGGCAGGGAGACGAAAAACTGTTTTTT.

The rearrangement uses TRBV11-2 and TRBJ2-7, with D unclear. V lost 5 bases, J lost 2 bases, and 7 bases lay in between. Per germline, CDR1 SGHAT and CDR2 FQNNGV. The CDR3 totals 12 residues. The CDR3 here is CASSAVPYEQYF. The CDR3 nucleotides are TGTGCCAGCAGCGCCGTCCCCTACGAGCAGTACTTC.

The V gene is TRBV5-4, the J gene TRBJ2-5; weak D call: TRBD2 (5 bases). Between the trimmed V and J ends, which lost 4 bases and 3 bases, there was a span of 10 bases. This CDR3 is built from 13 residues. The germline gives CDR1 SGHNT, CDR2 YYREEE (reference sequence). The CDR3 loop is CASSPPGEETQYF. Written as DNA, the CDR3 is TGTGCCAGCAGCCCGCCCGGGGAAGAGACCCAGTACTTC.

V is TRBV5-6 and J is TRBJ1-1, with D perhaps matching TRBD1 (5 bases). The germline CDR1 and CDR2 sequences are SGHDT and YYEEEE. The CDR3 is 13 amino acids. Trimming took 4 bases from V and 6 from J, leaving 13 bases between them. CDR3 in amino acids: CASSRWGSAEAFF. The CDR3 DNA sequence: TGTGCCAGCAGCCGGTGGGGGAGTGCTGAAGCTTTCTTT.

This chain joins TRBV30 and TRBJ2-1; TRBD2 matches 11 bases. The CDR3 covers 14 residues. From germline, CDR1 is GTSNPN and CDR2 SVGIG (reference sequence). J gave up 10 bases and V 0 bases, and 5 bases lay outside the gene matches. In DNA, the CDR3 is TGTGCCTGGAGTGTGGGGGCTAGCGGGAGGGAGCAGTTCTTC. Protein product: CAWSVGASGREQFF.

The chain couples TRBV7-9 to TRBJ1-2; unclear D gene. Germline assignment: CDR1 SEHNR and CDR2 FQNEAQ (reference sequence). The CDR3 contains 14 residues. V was cut by 7 bases and J by 6 bases, with 18 bases left in between. The CDR3: CASTDSPGWNGYTF. Written as DNA, the CDR3 is TGTGCCAGCACGGATTCGCCAGGTTGGAATGGCTACACCTTC.

The chain links TRBV7-3 to TRBJ2-2, with D perhaps TRBD1 (6 bases). The CDR3 is made up of 13 amino acids. V was clipped by 2 bases and J by 5 bases, with 6 bases between them. The germline V gene encodes CDR1 SGHTA and CDR2 FQGTGA. CDR3 in DNA: TGTGCCAGCAGCTTACAGGGGACCGGGGAGCTGTTTTTT. Protein product: CASSLQGTGELFF.

This clone has only one observation. This rearrangement joins TRBV9 to TRBJ2-3, with 11 nucleotides matching TRBD2. V was clipped by 0 bases and J by 1 base; unmatched bases: 13. This CDR3 has 20 amino acids. Germline V lookup: CDR1 SGDLS, CDR2 YYNGEE. Here the CDR3 reads CASSVGLAGGFPPRTDTQYF. CDR3 bases: TGTGCCAGCAGCGTAGGGCTAGCGGGGGGCTTCCCACCTCGCACAGATACGCAGTATTTT.

The rearrangement joins TRBV9 to TRBJ2-3, with D perhaps matching TRBD1 or TRBD2 (5 bases each). V shed 0 bases and J shed 1 base, with 12 bases lying between them. Per germline, CDR1 SGDLS and CDR2 YYNGEE. This CDR3 has 16 residues. The CDR3 reads CASSVGARGGTDTQYF. The CDR3 DNA reads as TGTGCCAGCAGCGTAGGCGCTCGAGGGGGCACAGATACGCAGTATTTT. Complete variable domain (other parts from reference TRBV9 and TRBJ2-3): DSGVTQTPKHLITATGQRVTLRCSPRSGDLSVYWYQQSLDQGLQFLIQYYNGEERAKGNILERFSAQQFPDLHSELNLSSLELGDSALYFCASSVGARGGTDTQYFGPGTRLTVL.

The chain couples TRBV14 to TRBJ1-1; D gene uncertain. V shed 3 bases and J shed 9 bases, with 17 bases lying between them. This CDR3 contains 14 residues. In germline, CDR1 is SGHDN, CDR2 FVKESK. For the CDR3, the DNA is TGTGCCAGCAGCCAGCGGGCGATCCCCCCTAAAGCTTTCTTT. Translation gives CASSQRAIPPKAFF.

The chain links TRBV13 to TRBJ2-3; 13 positions agree with TRBD2. Germline V gene sequence: CDR1 PRHDT, CDR2 FYEKMQ (reference sequence). V was pared by 5 bases and J by 6 bases, with 11 bases of the junction left unmatched. The length of the CDR3 is 17 residues. CDR3 residues: CASSPDWTSGSGDTQYF. The CDR3 bases are TGTGCCAGCAGCCCCGACTGGACTAGCGGGAGTGGCGATACGCAGTATTTT.

DNA of the CDR3: TGTGCCACCTCGCGGGACAGGGGGCTAGAGACCCAGTACTTC. It yields the protein CATSRDRGLETQYF. This chain joins TRBV10-3 and TRBJ2-5; 12 nucleotides line up with TRBD1. This CDR3 is built from 14 residues. From germline, CDR1 is ENHRY and CDR2 SYGVKD. J gave up 4 bases and V 10 bases, and 7 bases lay outside the gene matches.

The chain uses TRBV6-5 and TRBJ2-2, with D perhaps matching TRBD1 or TRBD2 (6 bases each). Germline assignment: CDR1 MNHEY and CDR2 SVGAGI. The CDR3 loop spans 14 amino acids. Trimming cost V 9 bases and J 0 bases, with 11 bases left between them. The CDR3 sequence is CASRRGANTGELFF. CDR3 nucleotides: TGTGCCAGTCGGAGGGGGGCGAACACCGGGGAGCTGTTTTTT.

This chain links TRBV7-8 with TRBJ2-7; D not resolved. Germline V gene lookup returns CDR1 SGHVS and CDR2 FQNEAQ. V lost 0 bases and J 5 bases, leaving 20 bases between the germline ends. There are 17 residues in the CDR3. The CDR3 loop reads CASSLASSWLLYHEQYF. The CDR3 DNA is TGTGCCAGCAGCTTAGCCTCTTCATGGCTGCTATACCACGAGCAGTACTTC.

The CDR3 protein is CASIGNGWYF. As DNA, the CDR3 is TGTGCCAGTATAGGCAACGGGTGGTATTTT. The chain recombines TRBV19 with TRBJ2-3, with D unresolved. V was pared by 7 bases and J by 14 bases, with 13 bases between. The CDR3 runs 10 residues. Germline V CDR1 and CDR2: LNHDA, SQIVND (reference sequence).

The CDR3 sequence is CASSPISGTGGNIQYF. CDR3 nucleotide sequence: TGTGCCAGCAGTCCCATATCGGGGACAGGGGGAAACATTCAGTACTTC. J is TRBJ2-4 and V is TRBV27; 11 positions match TRBD1. This CDR3 contains 16 residues. Germline values: CDR1 MNHEY, CDR2 SMNVEV (reference sequence). Unmatched junction bases numbered 9, after V lost 5 bases and J lost 6 bases.

This rearrangement joins TRBV19 to TRBJ1-4; D might be TRBD1 (5 bases). Trimming removed 4 bases from V and 4 bases from J, with 13 bases in between. This CDR3 comprises 15 residues. Germline V gene data show CDR1 as LNHDA and CDR2 as SQIVND (reference sequence). CDR3 protein: CASSRMGLNNEKLFF. The CDR3 DNA reads TGTGCCAGTAGTAGGATGGGGCTAAATAATGAAAAACTGTTTTTT.

The chain is built from TRBV30 and TRBJ2-2; 8 bases line up with TRBD1. This CDR3 contains 15 residues. The junction had 7 bases not matched to a gene; V was cut back by 1 base and J by 6 bases. Per germline, CDR1 GTSNPN and CDR2 SVGIG (reference sequence). As DNA, the CDR3 is TGTGCCTGGAGTGCTTCGGACAGGGAGGCCGGGGAGCTGTTTTTT. It codes for CAWSASDREAGELFF.

V gene TRBV16 combines with J gene TRBJ1-2; no firm D call. V was clipped by 4 bases and J by 8 bases, with 20 bases between them. The CDR3 extends over 15 amino acids. CDR1 and CDR2 (germline): KGHSY, FQNENV. The CDR3 DNA sequence: TGTGCCAGCAGCCCCCCCCTCCGGGAGACGGGAGGCTACACCTTC. Translation: CASSPPLRETGGYTF.

The V call is TRBV2, the J call TRBJ1-5; no definite D call. V lost 6 bases and J 0 bases, leaving 9 bases between the germline ends. Germline V gene sequence: CDR1 SNHLY, CDR2 FYNNEI. The CDR3 covers 14 residues. In DNA form, the CDR3 reads TGTGCCAGCAGGCCAGCATATAGCAATCAGCCCCAGCATTTT. It encodes CASRPAYSNQPQHF.

In its sample, this clone was seen a few times. The chain couples TRBV5-1 to TRBJ1-4; 7 bases line up with TRBD1. V lost 4 bases to trimming and J lost 12 bases; unmatched junction nucleotides: 12. The CDR3 extends over 14 amino acids. CDR1 is SGHRS, CDR2 YFSETQ, per germline. CDR3 region: CASSEEQGPWELFF. CDR3 DNA: TGCGCCAGCAGCGAGGAACAGGGGCCTTGGGAACTGTTTTTT. Using reference TRBV5-1 and TRBJ1-4 for the parts outside the CDR3, the full variable domain is KAGVTQTPRYLIKTRGQQVTLSCSPISGHRSVSWYQQTPGQGLQFLFEYFSETQRNKGNFPGRFSGRQFSNSRSEMNVSTLELGDSALYLCASSEEQGPWELFFGSGTQLSVL.

This clone has a single count. The chain is built from TRBV27 and TRBJ1-4; D might be TRBD1 (5 bases). The V and J ends lost 6 bases and 0 bases respectively, with 20 bases between them. The CDR3 has 18 residues. Germline loops: CDR1 MNHEY, CDR2 SMNVEV (reference sequence). CDR3 sequence reads: CASSFYRGGGTTNEKLFF. CDR3 in DNA: TGTGCCAGCAGCTTTTATCGCGGGGGAGGAACAACTAATGAAAAACTGTTTTTT.

V gene TRBV5-1 combines with J gene TRBJ2-3; D unclear. There are 12 residues in the CDR3. Trimming stripped 1 base from V and 3 bases from J, with 3 bases between. In germline, CDR1 is SGHRS, CDR2 YFSETQ. In DNA form, the CDR3 reads TGCGCCAGCAGCTTGAGGACAGATACGCAGTATTTT. This encodes CASSLRTDTQYF.

The chain recombines TRBV5-1 with TRBJ2-2; 7 bases map to TRBD2. Germline CDR1 reads SGHRS; CDR2 reads YFSETQ. This CDR3 region has 16 residues. V dropped 0 bases and J dropped 3; count of bases not matched to a gene: 5. The CDR3, as DNA: TGCGCCAGCAGCTTGGACGGTCGGGGGGACACCGGGGAGCTGTTTTTT. It encodes CASSLDGRGDTGELFF. Filled out from reference TRBV5-1 and TRBJ2-2, the complete variable domain reads KAGVTQTPRYLIKTRGQQVTLSCSPISGHRSVSWYQQTPGQGLQFLFEYFSETQRNKGNFPGRFSGRQFSNSRSEMNVSTLELGDSALYLCASSLDGRGDTGELFFGEGSRLTVL.